This T cell receptor (beta chain) originates from a study of blood T cell repertoires in COVID-19. On the study more broadly: Sources were T cells, B-cell-depleted T cells, or PBMCs; the material itself was cDNA or gDNA.

The authors' processing: Reference gene primer amplification gave estimated nucleated cell counts. Libraries were prepared by immunoSEQ multiplex PCR; TCRdb keeps only in-frame clonotypes and omits some of them. V and J calls and clone size are copied from that table; D and trimming were computed from the DNA. The table has 410,000 or so clones, about nine tenths seen once. The length of the CDR3 is 13 residues. Germline CDR1 is SQVTM and CDR2 is ANQGSEA. V was cut by 6 bases and J by 0 bases, with 8 bases left in between. The rearrangement links TRBV29-1 to TRBJ2-2; a possible D gene is TRBD2 (5 bases). The clonotype comes from a woman in her twenties or thirties with active or convalescent COVID-19. Sequenced material: peripheral blood. The CDR3 nucleotides are TGCAGCGTGGAGGATCCGAACACCGGGGAGCTGTTTTTT. This encodes CSVEDPNTGELFF.